A selection of T cell receptor beta chains follows, all from one sample in a study of cytomegalovirus exposure and HLA in healthy donors. Produced via immunoSEQ multiplex PCR; TCRdb's table is partial and in-frame only. The sample's table shows 150,000 or so clones. The sample consisted of PBMCs. All receptors come from a woman aged 45-65 years in good health and CMV-seronegative. The CDR3 runs from the conserved cysteine through the conserved F or W. A D gene is named only where the DNA matches it firmly.

V	D	J	DNA	CDR3
TRBV30	NA	TRBJ2-6	TGTGCCTGGAGTGCAGGCCTTAGCTCTGGGGCCAACGTCCTGACTTTC	CAWSAGLSSGANVLTF
TRBV29-1	NA	TRBJ2-4	TGCAGCGTTACCCCGGGCTTCGGGGACATTCAGTACTTC	CSVTPGFGDIQYF
TRBV5-4	NA	TRBJ2-1	TGTGCCAGCAGCTTGGAAGGGAGTAGCTCCTACAATGAGCAGTTCTTC	CASSLEGSSSYNEQFF
TRBV6-1	TRBD1	TRBJ1-1	TGTGCCAGCGAGGTTGGGGGACAGGGTGGATCTGAAGCTTTCTTT	CASEVGGQGGSEAFF
TRBV7-9	NA	TRBJ2-3	TGTGCCAGCAGCTGGACGGGACTCCTCTCACGAGATACGCAGTATTTT	CASSWTGLLSRDTQYF
TRBV6-1	NA	TRBJ1-5	TGTGCCAGCAGGGGGGGGGCAGGGAAACAGCCCCAGCATTTT	CASRGGAGKQPQHF
TRBV5-1	NA	TRBJ1-1	TGCGCCAGCAGCTTGGTTACAGGGCGTACTGAAGCTTTCTTT	CASSLVTGRTEAFF
TRBV30	TRBD1	TRBJ2-2	TGTGCCTGGAATGGACAGGGGGACGCCGGGGAGCTGTTTTTT	CAWNGQGDAGELFF
TRBV19	TRBD1	TRBJ1-1	TGTGCCAGTAGTCCCCGCGATACAGGGGCGGTTGAAGCTTTCTTT	CASSPRDTGAVEAFF
TRBV7-2	NA	TRBJ2-5	TGTGCCAGCAGCTTAGCGGGCGCAGAGACCCAGTACTTC	CASSLAGAETQYF
TRBV5-6	TRBD2	TRBJ2-1	TGTGCCAGCAGCTTTACTAGCGGGGGGTCCTCCTACAATGAGCAGTTCTTC	CASSFTSGGSSYNEQFF
TRBV5-6	NA	TRBJ2-2	TGTGCCAGCAGCTTTCGACAGGTGCTCACCGGGGAGCTGTTTTTT	CASSFRQVLTGELFF
TRBV6-5	NA	TRBJ2-2	TGTGCCAGCAGTTACTTTGCGGGGCGTCCCGGGGAGCTGTTTTTT	CASSYFAGRPGELFF
TRBV7-9	NA	TRBJ1-2	TGTGCCAGCAGCTTGGGGGGGCGTGACTATGGCTACACCTTC	CASSLGGRDYGYTF
TRBV29-1	NA	TRBJ2-2	TGCAGCGCTATGGGAGGCATCACCGGGGAGCTGTTTTTT	CSAMGGITGELFF
TRBV11-1	NA	TRBJ2-3	TGTGCCAGCAGCTTAGGGTCGGGCACAGATACGCAGTATTTT	CASSLGSGTDTQYF
TRBV9	TRBD2	TRBJ2-7	TGTGCCAGCAGCCCCGGACTAGCGGACGAGCAGTACTTC	CASSPGLADEQYF
TRBV28	NA	TRBJ2-7	TGTGCCAGCAGTTTTGCCCAGGGGCACTACGAGCAGTACTTC	CASSFAQGHYEQYF
TRBV5-1	NA	TRBJ1-1	TGCGCCAGCAGCTTGGCCGGGGGAGGGAGCACTGAAGCTTTCTTT	CASSLAGGGSTEAFF
TRBV7-2	NA	TRBJ1-5	TGTGCCAGCAGCGCGACAGTCAATCAGCCCCAGCATTTT	CASSATVNQPQHF
TRBV5-8	NA	TRBJ2-7	TGTGCCAGCAGCATGACAGGCTTCGAGCAGTACTTC	CASSMTGFEQYF
TRBV7-7	NA	TRBJ1-5	TGTGCTAGCAGCTTAGATGCGAATCAGCCCCAGCATTTT	CASSLDANQPQHF
TRBV30	TRBD1	TRBJ2-5	TGTGCCTGGAGTGCTCCGGACAGGGACGAGACCCAGTACTTC	CAWSAPDRDETQYF
TRBV6-1	NA	TRBJ1-5	TGTGCCAGCAGTGAAGCACAGACAGCTAATCAGCCCCAGCATTTT	CASSEAQTANQPQHF
TRBV7-6	TRBD2	TRBJ2-7	TGTGCCAGCAGCCGAACAAGCGGGGGTACCCACGAGCAGTACTTC	CASSRTSGGTHEQYF
TRBV28	TRBD1	TRBJ2-7	TGTGCCAGCAGTTTGGGGACAGGGCCCCCTTACGAGCAGTACTTC	CASSLGTGPPYEQYF
TRBV28	TRBD1	TRBJ1-1	TGTGCCAGCCGGGATACAGGGGTTGGCACTGAAGCTTTCTTT	CASRDTGVGTEAFF
TRBV5-5	NA	TRBJ2-7	TGTGCCAGCAGCTTGGGGGGGCAGCAGGTTCGGTACGAGCAGTACTTC	CASSLGGQQVRYEQYF
TRBV13	NA	TRBJ1-3	TGTGCCAGCAGCTCCCCCCTAGCCCGCTCTGGAAACACCATATATTTT	CASSSPLARSGNTIYF
TRBV30	TRBD1	TRBJ1-5	TGTGCCTGGGGACAGGGGGCAAGTCAGCCCCAGCATTTT	CAWGQGASQPQHF
TRBV5-1	NA	TRBJ1-1	TGCGCCAGCAGCGGACTACATGTGGACACTGAAGCTTTCTTT	CASSGLHVDTEAFF
TRBV5-1	TRBD2	TRBJ2-7	TGCGCCAGCAGTTTGGGACTAGCGGGATCCTACGAGCAGTACTTC	CASSLGLAGSYEQYF
TRBV7-2	TRBD2	TRBJ2-3	TGTGCCAGCACCCTTACCAGACTAGCGGGAGGGGCAGATACGCAGTATTTT	CASTLTRLAGGADTQYF
TRBV11-2	NA	TRBJ1-5	TGTGCCAGCAGCCTTAATGGCGGGGATCAGCCCCAGCATTTT	CASSLNGGDQPQHF
TRBV30	TRBD1	TRBJ1-5	TGTGCCGGGAGCCGCAGGACAGGGTACCATCAGCCCCAGCATTTT	CAGSRRTGYHQPQHF
TRBV19	NA	TRBJ1-5	TGTGCCAGTAGTATACTCACTCCAGGGGATTTTGATCAGCCCCAGCATTTT	CASSILTPGDFDQPQHF
TRBV2	TRBD2	TRBJ2-7	TGTGCCAGCAGTATAGCGGGGGGCCCGGGGGAGCAGTACTTC	CASSIAGGPGEQYF
TRBV29-1	TRBD2	TRBJ2-1	TGCAGCGTTTCTAGCGGGAGGGATTCTGAGCAGTTCTTC	CSVSSGRDSEQFF
TRBV2	NA	TRBJ2-4	TGTGCCAGCCGCTACGAGGGAGACATTCAGTACTTC	CASRYEGDIQYF
TRBV13	TRBD1	TRBJ2-1	TGTGCCAGCAGCTTAAGGGGGCCCCTCATTTACAATGAGCAGTTCTTC	CASSLRGPLIYNEQFF
TRBV6-5	TRBD1	TRBJ2-7	TGTGCCAGCAGTTACGGTACGTCGGGACAGCCGTACGAGCAGTACTTC	CASSYGTSGQPYEQYF
TRBV7-9	TRBD1	TRBJ1-2	TGTGCCAGCAGCTCTCCTGGGACAGGGAACTATGGCTACACCTTC	CASSSPGTGNYGYTF
TRBV6-5	NA	TRBJ2-5	TGTGCCAGCAGTTACTCGGGCGAGGGAGAGACCCAGTACTTC	CASSYSGEGETQYF
TRBV11-2	TRBD2	TRBJ2-3	TGTGCCAGCAGCTTAAGACTAGCGGGGGGATCTCATACGCAGTATTTT	CASSLRLAGGSHTQYF
TRBV28	NA	TRBJ1-5	TGTGCCAGCAGTTTATGGATAAGGAGGGAAGGAGATCAGCCCCAGCATTTT	CASSLWIRREGDQPQHF
TRBV11-2	TRBD1	TRBJ1-1	TGTGCCAGCAGCTTAAGGGGACAGCAGAACACTGAAGCTTTCTTT	CASSLRGQQNTEAFF
TRBV4-1	NA	TRBJ1-6	TGCGCCACCAAGAAACAGGGAAATAATTCACCCCTCCACTTT	CATKKQGNNSPLHF
TRBV7-9	TRBD2	TRBJ2-1	TGTGCCAGCAGCTCGCCCCATGCTAGCGGGGGGTACAATGAGCAGTTCTTC	CASSSPHASGGYNEQFF
TRBV9	NA	TRBJ2-5	TGTGCCAGCAGCCCGCACCCTATTCAAGAGACCCAGTACTTC	CASSPHPIQETQYF
TRBV11-1	TRBD1	TRBJ1-1	TGTGCCAGCAGCTTTGACAGGGTGGGAGAAGCTTTCTTT	CASSFDRVGEAFF
TRBV27	TRBD2	TRBJ2-5	TGTGCCACCACCCACCGGGGGGGCGGAGAGACCCAGTACTTC	CATTHRGGGETQYF
TRBV4-2	NA	TRBJ1-1	TGTGCCAGCAGCCAAGGTGAGAGGTCGGGGGGCACTGAAGCTTTCTTT	CASSQGERSGGTEAFF
TRBV28	NA	TRBJ2-5	TGTGCCAGCAGTTTAGGAGCACAAGAGACCCAGTACTTC	CASSLGAQETQYF